This entry lists 20 T cell receptor beta chains sequenced from one sample in a study of blood T cell repertoires in COVID-19. Clones were read by immunoSEQ multiplex PCR, and TCRdb kept only the in-frame ones, dropping some. The sample yields approximately 150,000 clones, roughly 86% seen once. The sample consisted of peripheral blood. The receptors were sampled from a woman older than 75 with COVID-19, enrolled during active disease.

V is TRBV5-1 and J is TRBJ2-1; 7 bases line up with TRBD1. The CDR3 runs 14 residues. The junction had 4 bases not matched to a gene; V was cut back by 3 bases and J by 4 bases. CDR1 is SGHRS, CDR2 YFSETQ, per germline. CDR3 sequence reads: CASSSPGGYNEQFF. The CDR3, as DNA: TGCGCCAGCAGCTCCCCAGGGGGTTACAATGAGCAGTTCTTC.

This clone was found a few times. V is TRBV19 and J is TRBJ1-1; D is uncertain. The length of the CDR3 is 13 residues. Trimming shortened V by 4 bases and J by 2 bases, and 8 bases separated the two germline ends. The germline V gene encodes CDR1 LNHDA and CDR2 SQIVND (reference sequence). CDR3 DNA: TGTGCCAGTAGTAGCCGCACAAACACTGAAGCTTTCTTT. It specifies CASSSRTNTEAFF.

About this clone itself: Other DNA sequences in this sample translate to the same CDR3. The V call is TRBV5-1, the J call TRBJ1-1, with D possibly being TRBD1 (6 bases). The V end was cut by 3 bases, the J end by 1 base, with 7 bases between. This CDR3 has 13 amino acids. CDR1 and CDR2 (germline): SGHRS, YFSETQ. The CDR3 loop reads CASSSGQNTEAFF. The CDR3, as DNA: TGCGCCAGCAGCTCGGGACAGAACACTGAAGCTTTCTTT.

This clone has just a few counts. The rearrangement joins TRBV14 to TRBJ2-3, with a possible D match to TRBD1 (6 bases). V was clipped by 1 base and J by 4 bases, with 12 bases between them. Germline V gene sequence: CDR1 SGHDN, CDR2 FVKESK. The CDR3 has 15 residues. CDR3 region: CASSQATGLADTQYF. The CDR3 nucleotides read TGTGCCAGCAGCCAAGCAACAGGGTTGGCAGATACGCAGTATTTT.

The chain has TRBV5-5 and TRBJ2-1; tentatively, D is TRBD2 (6 bases). Trimming removed 0 bases at V and 2 bases at J, with 12 bases between. There are 16 residues in the CDR3. Germline CDR1 and CDR2: SGHKS and YYEKEE (reference sequence). CDR3 nucleotide sequence: TGTGCCAGCAGCTTGGCCGGGAGTGAAGCCTACAATGAGCAGTTCTTC. Its protein is CASSLAGSEAYNEQFF.

The rearrangement links TRBV4-2 to TRBJ1-1; unclear D gene. This CDR3 has 14 residues. Germline V CDR1 and CDR2: LGHNA, YNFKEQ. Deletions cut 4 bases from V and 6 bases from J, with 15 bases between. The CDR3 spells CASSLLLEGSEAFF. The CDR3 coding sequence is TGTGCCAGCAGCCTCTTACTAGAGGGATCTGAAGCTTTCTTT.

Here the CDR3 DNA reads TGTGCCAGCAGTGACCGACAGGGGAGGAGAGAGCAGTACTTC. Protein sequence: CASSDRQGRREQYF. V and J are TRBV2 and TRBJ2-7, with 8 bases that match TRBD1. The CDR3 is made up of 14 amino acids. CDR1 SNHLY and CDR2 FYNNEI come from the germline V gene. Losses at the gene ends were 3 bases for V and 7 bases for J; bases not matched to a gene: 8.

This clone showed up many times. V and J are TRBV27 and TRBJ2-5; 8 nucleotides agree with TRBD2. The ends lost 5 bases at V and 2 bases at J; junction bases unmatched: 1. This CDR3 region has 13 residues. Germline-derived CDR1 and CDR2 are MNHEY and SMNVEV (reference sequence). The CDR3 coding sequence is TGTGCCAGCAGTCAGCGGGGGCAAGAGACCCAGTACTTC. Amino acids: CASSQRGQETQYF.

The chain is built from TRBV4-3 and TRBJ2-1; 12 positions match TRBD2. Germline lookup yields CDR1 LGHNA and CDR2 YSLEER. This CDR3 is 18 amino acids long. V shed 0 bases and J 8 bases; nucleotides not matched to a gene: 11. The CDR3 loop is CASSQDPSSGRVGDEQFF. The CDR3 nucleotides are TGCGCCAGCAGCCAAGATCCTTCTAGCGGGAGGGTGGGCGATGAGCAGTTCTTC.

Worth noting for this clone: Other DNA sequences in this sample translate to the same CDR3. The DNA of the CDR3 is TGCGCCAGCAGCCGACAGGGCGACTATGGCTACACCTTC. This sequence encodes CASSRQGDYGYTF. The chain has TRBV5-1 and TRBJ1-2; TRBD1 matches at 7 bases. This CDR3 has 13 amino acids. Germline CDR1 reads SGHRS; CDR2 reads YFSETQ. With V trimmed by 4 bases and J by 3 bases, 3 bases remained unmatched.

This sequence joins TRBV5-1 and TRBJ2-3, with 15 positions matching TRBD2. V trimming: 4 bases; J trimming: 1 base; junction bases outside the gene matches: 7. The CDR3 runs to 18 residues. Germline CDR1 and CDR2: SGHRS and YFSETQ. The CDR3 here is CASSPGLAGGQGTDTQYF. CDR3 DNA: TGCGCCAGCAGCCCTGGACTAGCGGGAGGGCAGGGCACAGATACGCAGTATTTT.

The chain carries TRBV10-3 and TRBJ1-4, with TRBD1 identical over 7 bases. V was clipped by 6 bases and J by 8 bases; unmatched bases: 3. Germline V gene lookup returns CDR1 ENHRY and CDR2 SYGVKD. The CDR3 is 12 amino acids. This chain's CDR3 is CAIRDRSEKLFF. The CDR3 bases are TGTGCCATCAGGGACAGGTCCGAAAAACTGTTTTTT.

The rearrangement links TRBV24-1 to TRBJ2-1; a weak D match, TRBD1 (5 bases). The CDR3 covers 12 residues. Trimming took off 7 bases at V and 6 bases at J, with 9 bases between the two ends. CDR1 and CDR2 from the germline V gene are KGHDR and SFDVKD. This CDR3 is CATRGLGNEQFF. CDR3 in DNA: TGTGCCACCAGGGGGCTAGGCAATGAGCAGTTCTTC.

This rearrangement joins TRBV28 to TRBJ2-7, with D possibly TRBD1 on 6 matching bases. Trimming took 6 bases from V and 1 from J, leaving 13 bases between them. Germline CDR1 reads MDHEN; CDR2 reads SYDVKM. This CDR3 has 14 residues. This CDR3 is CASSSYTGSYEQYF. The CDR3 DNA sequence: TGTGCCAGCAGCTCTTACACAGGGTCCTACGAGCAGTACTTC.

The chain couples TRBV3-1 (or the pseudogene TRBV3-2) to TRBJ2-1; possibly TRBD2 for D (6 bases). The germline gives CDR1 LGHDT, CDR2 YNNKEL (reference sequence). The length of the CDR3 is 16 residues. V shed 4 bases and J shed 3 bases, with 16 bases lying between them. CDR3 protein: CASSPTIGGIYNEQFF. The DNA of the CDR3 is TGTGCCAGCAGCCCAACTATCGGCGGGATCTACAATGAGCAGTTCTTC.

V usage is TRBV9 and J usage is TRBJ2-3, with TRBD1 matching 7 bases. The CDR3 loop spans 14 amino acids. J was trimmed by 4 bases and V by 5 bases; bases with no gene match: 7. CDR1 is SGDLS and CDR2 is YYNGEE in the germline V gene. The CDR3, as DNA: TGTGCCAGCAGGAAAGACAGGGCCGCAGATACGCAGTATTTT. It specifies CASRKDRAADTQYF.

The V gene is TRBV7-9, the J gene TRBJ1-1; 8 bases align to TRBD1. J gave up 5 bases and V 5 bases, and 7 bases lay outside the gene matches. Germline CDR1 and CDR2: SEHNR and FQNEAQ (reference sequence). This CDR3 has 14 residues. The CDR3 loop is CASSVTGVGTEAFF. The CDR3 nucleotides read TGTGCCAGCAGCGTGACAGGGGTAGGAACTGAAGCTTTCTTT.

This clone was seen just once. The CDR3 is CASSSGLAGEQYF. CDR3 nucleotide sequence: TGTGCCAGCAGCTCCGGACTAGCAGGGGAGCAGTACTTC. This rearrangement joins TRBV11-2 to TRBJ2-7; 8 bases map to TRBD2. CDR1 is SGHAT, CDR2 FQNNGV, per germline. The CDR3 consists of 13 residues. V lost 4 bases, J lost 7 bases, and 6 bases stayed unmatched.

The chain couples TRBV21-1 to TRBJ2-3; the table's D call, TRBD1, was not checked against the DNA. TRBV21-1 is a pseudogene segment. CDR3 length: 19 residues. The CDR3: CASTPTDRWRSSSTDTQYF. CDR3 nucleotides: TGTGCCAGCACCCCAACCGACAGGTGGAGGAGTTCTAGCACAGATACGCAGTATTTT.

This sequence joins TRBV28 and TRBJ1-2, with D unresolved. V gave up 3 bases and J gave up 4 bases, with 6 bases separating them. The CDR3 is 12 amino acids. Germline CDR1 MDHEN, CDR2 SYDVKM. The CDR3 DNA reads TGTGCCAGCAGTTTTCGGAGCTATGGCTACACCTTC. This gives the protein CASSFRSYGYTF.